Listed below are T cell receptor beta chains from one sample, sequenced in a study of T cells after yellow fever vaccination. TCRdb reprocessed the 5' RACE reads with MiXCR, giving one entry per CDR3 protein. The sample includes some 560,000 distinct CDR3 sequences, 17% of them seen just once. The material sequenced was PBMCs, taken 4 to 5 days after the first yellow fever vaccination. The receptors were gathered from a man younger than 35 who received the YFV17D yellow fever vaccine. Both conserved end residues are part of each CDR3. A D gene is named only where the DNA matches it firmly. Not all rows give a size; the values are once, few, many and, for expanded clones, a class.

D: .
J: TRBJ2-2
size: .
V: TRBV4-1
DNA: TGCGCCAGCAGCCAAGAGACAGGAAACGGGGAGCTGTTTTTT
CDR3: CASSQETGNGELFF

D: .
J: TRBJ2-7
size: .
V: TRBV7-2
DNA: TGTGCCAGCAGCCCTAGTAGGGGCGGGTCCTACGAGCAGTACTTC
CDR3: CASSPSRGGSYEQYF

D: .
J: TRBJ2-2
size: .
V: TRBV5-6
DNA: TGTGCCAGCAGCTTCGGACTTCCCGAAACCGGGGAGCTGTTTTTT
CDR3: CASSFGLPETGELFF

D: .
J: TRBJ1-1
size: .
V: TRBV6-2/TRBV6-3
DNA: TGTGCCAGCAGTTCCCAGGGACAAGCTTTCTTT
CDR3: CASSSQGQAFF

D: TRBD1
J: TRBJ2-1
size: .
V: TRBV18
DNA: TGTGCCAGCTCACCCGGGACAGGACATTACAATGAGCAGTTCTTC
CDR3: CASSPGTGHYNEQFF

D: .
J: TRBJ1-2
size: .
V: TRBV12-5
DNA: TGTGCTAGTGGTTGGGAGGGCCCTGGGAGTCGGAACACCTTC
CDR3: CASGWEGPGSRNTF

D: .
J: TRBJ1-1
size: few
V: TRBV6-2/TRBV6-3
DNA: TGTGCCAGCAGTTACTCACTACAGGGCGGAAGGTGGGACACTGAAGCTTTCTTT
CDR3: CASSYSLQGGRWDTEAFF

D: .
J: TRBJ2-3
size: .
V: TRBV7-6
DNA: TGTGCCAGCAGCCCACGGGACATTAGTACGCAGTATTTT
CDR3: CASSPRDISTQYF

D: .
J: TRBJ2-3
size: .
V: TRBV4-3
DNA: TGCGCCAGCAGCCAAGATTGGGGGCTGGACCGCACAGATACGCAGTATTTT
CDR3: CASSQDWGLDRTDTQYF

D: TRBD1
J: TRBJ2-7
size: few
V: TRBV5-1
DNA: TGCGCCAGCAGCTTGGAGGGACAGATCTACGAGCAGTACTTC
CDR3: CASSLEGQIYEQYF

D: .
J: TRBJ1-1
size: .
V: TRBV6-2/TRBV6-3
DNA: TGTGCCAGCAGTGCCCTGGCAGGAATGAACACTGAAGCTTTCTTT
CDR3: CASSALAGMNTEAFF

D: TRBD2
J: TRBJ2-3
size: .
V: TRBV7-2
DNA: TGTGCCAGCAGCTCGAAGACGACTAGCGGGGGCACAGATACGCAGTATTTT
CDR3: CASSSKTTSGGTDTQYF

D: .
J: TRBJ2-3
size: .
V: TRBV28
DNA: TGTGCCAGCAGCTATCCGGGGCGCACAGATACGCAGTATTTT
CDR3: CASSYPGRTDTQYF

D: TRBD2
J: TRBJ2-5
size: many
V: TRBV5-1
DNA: TGCGCCAGCGCCACGACCGGGGGGGCTTTTCAGACCCAGTACTTC
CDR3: CASATTGGAFQTQYF

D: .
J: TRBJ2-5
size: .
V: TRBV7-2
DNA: TGTGCCAGCAGCATAGGGGGGACGGAAGAGACCCAGTACTTC
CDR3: CASSIGGTEETQYF

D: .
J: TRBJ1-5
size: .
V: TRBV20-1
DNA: TGCAGTGCTAGAGAGATCAGGGGCCATCAGCCCCAGCATTTT
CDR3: CSAREIRGHQPQHF

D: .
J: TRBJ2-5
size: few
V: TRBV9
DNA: TGTGCCAGCAGCGTAGCTGGGGCAGGCCGTGAGACCCAGTACTTC
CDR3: CASSVAGAGRETQYF

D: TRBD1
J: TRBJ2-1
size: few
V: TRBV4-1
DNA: TGCGCCAGCAGCCAAGAGATAGGGGGCACCTACAATGAGCAGTTCTTC
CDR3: CASSQEIGGTYNEQFF

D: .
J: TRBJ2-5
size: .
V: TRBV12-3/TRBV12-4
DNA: TGTGCCAGCAGTCCGACAGAGTCTCAAGGGACCCAGTACTTC
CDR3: CASSPTESQGTQYF

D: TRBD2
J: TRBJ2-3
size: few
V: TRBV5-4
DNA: TGTGCCAGCACCCTCGGGACTAGCGGGGGGGCCCGGGCAGATACGCAGTATTTT
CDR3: CASTLGTSGGARADTQYF

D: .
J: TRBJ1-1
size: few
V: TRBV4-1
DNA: TGCGCCAGCAGCCAAGGAGGACTCTTATCAGCTGAAGCTTTCTTT
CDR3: CASSQGGLLSAEAFF

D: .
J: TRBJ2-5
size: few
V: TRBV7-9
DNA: TGTGCCAGCAGCCCCCGCAGGGACTGGGAGACCCAGTACTTC
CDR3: CASSPRRDWETQYF

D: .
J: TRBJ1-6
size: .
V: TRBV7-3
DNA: TGTGCCAGCAGCCCCACGGGGCAGGCTAATTCACCCCTCCACTTT
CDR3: CASSPTGQANSPLHF

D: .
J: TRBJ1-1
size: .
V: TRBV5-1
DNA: TGCGCCAGCAGCTTGGAACTGGGCACTGAAGCTTTCTTT
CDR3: CASSLELGTEAFF

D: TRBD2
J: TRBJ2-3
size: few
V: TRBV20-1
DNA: TGCAGTGTTCTCGGACTAGCGGGGCGCACAGATACGCAGTATTTT
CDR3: CSVLGLAGRTDTQYF

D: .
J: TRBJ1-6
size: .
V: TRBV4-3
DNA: TGCGCCAGCAGCCAAGAGCGGCAGGGACACTATAATTCACCCCTCCACTTT
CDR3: CASSQERQGHYNSPLHF

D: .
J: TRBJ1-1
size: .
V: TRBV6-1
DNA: TGTGCCAGCAGTGATGATCCGGGATGGGCCACTGAAGCTTTCTTT
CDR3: CASSDDPGWATEAFF

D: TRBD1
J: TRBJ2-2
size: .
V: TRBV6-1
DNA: TGTGCCAGCAGCCTCCTGGGGACAGGGTATCCCGGGGAGCTGTTTTTT
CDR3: CASSLLGTGYPGELFF

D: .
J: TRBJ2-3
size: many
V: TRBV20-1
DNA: TGCAGTGCTAGCGACCACACAGATACGCAGTATTTT
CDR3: CSASDHTDTQYF

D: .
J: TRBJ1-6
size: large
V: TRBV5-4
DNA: TGTGCCAGCAGGGCCATGAAGGGCTCCTATAATTCACCCCTCCACTTT
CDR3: CASRAMKGSYNSPLHF

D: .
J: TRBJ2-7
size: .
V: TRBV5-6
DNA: TGTGCCAGCAGCTGGGCCCCCGACGAGCAGTACTTC
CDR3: CASSWAPDEQYF